The source of this T cell receptor beta chain is a study of CXCR3-negative and CXCR3-positive naive CD8 T cells. Broader study findings: More hydrophobic TRB CDR3s were found in CXCR3-positive naive cells than in CXCR3-negative naive cells. Relative to memory CD8+ cells, whose diversity was much lower, both naive subsets had comparably high diversity. For naive cells, CXCR3-negative and CXCR3-positive subsets had similar TRBV-TRBJ usage; for memory cells, usage differed.

Carrying UMI labels, the TRB cDNA libraries were prepared through 5' RACE. Each CDR3 protein gets one entry in TCRdb, which reprocessed the 5' RACE reads and gives no DNA. The repertoire table contains roughly 8,000 distinct CDR3 sequences. In the case of this clonotype: What it binds is not known.

Per the germline V gene, CDR1 is DFQATT and CDR2 is SNEGSKA (reference sequence). This CDR3 contains 14 residues. This TCR was recovered from a human donor in good health. Some clones in this sample may be carry-over from other donors' samples. The sample was naive CXCR3- CD8+ T cells from blood. Sample subset: CD45RO-CCR7+CD27+CD95- naive CD8+ T cells lacking CXCR3 (TNR3-). The chain uses TRBV20-1 and TRBJ2-7; TCRdb proposes TRBD2, but this gene call is untestable without DNA. CDR3: CSARDGTSGYEQYF.